The text below deals with one T cell receptor (beta chain). The antigen remains undetermined. The CDR3 has 16 amino acids. Germline V gives CDR1 LGHDT, CDR2 YNNKEL (reference sequence). The V gene end was trimmed by 0 bases and the J gene end by 1 base; junction bases not matched to a gene: 4. This specimen comes from a study of blood T cells in healthy people across ages. Points from the study as a whole: Both higher diversity and more naive CD4+ cells marked long-lived donors when set against aged donors.

Then a second PCR, running roughly 7 to 11 cycles, was carried out with a sample-barcoded 5' primer and a J-beta primer mix. Each cDNA molecule received a tag from a template-switch adaptor that had 12 random nucleotides. Samples each returned at least 3 million CDR3-containing paired-end reads. TCRdb re-called the 5' RACE reads with MiXCR, one entry per CDR3 protein. The sample includes about 1,600,000 distinct CDR3 sequences, roughly 45% of them seen just once. The chain recombines TRBV3-1 with TRBJ2-3, with 7 bases aligning to TRBD2. The sequencing input was blood. The origin of this receptor is a woman between 18 and 30 years old in good health. The CDR3 nucleotides read TGTGCCAGCAGCCAAGACGGGCGGGAGCGCACAGATACGCAGTATTTT. This sequence encodes CASSQDGRERTDTQYF.